In its sample, the clone carrying this T cell receptor (beta chain) was seen a few times. Its antigen is as yet unknown. Trimming took off 0 bases at V and 8 bases at J, with 22 bases between the two ends. The CDR3 sequence is 18 residues long. The germline gives CDR1 LGHDT, CDR2 YNNKEL (reference sequence). The sample originates from a study of T cells after yellow fever vaccination. TCRdb called the 5' RACE reads again in MiXCR, with one record for every CDR3 protein. Of 250,000 to 400,000 distinct CDR3 sequences in the sample, roughly 4.3% were seen once. General observations from the study: Among all clonotypes, a small share was observed in both CD4 and CD8 compartments. Post-booster reappearance was seen for most primary-vaccination clones (roughly 96% CD4, 80% to 90% CD8).

The origin of this receptor is a man aged 18 to 29 who received the YFV17D yellow fever vaccine. Sequencing used PBMCs, obtained 5 days after the yellow fever booster vaccination. The rearrangement links TRBV3-1 to TRBJ1-4; D unclear. Here the CDR3 reads CASSQDQSGVAAREKLFF. The CDR3 DNA sequence: TGTGCCAGCAGCCAAGACCAAAGTGGGGTTGCGGCGCGGGAAAAACTGTTTTTT.